These 23 T cell receptor beta chains originate from one sample sequenced in a study of blood T cell repertoires in COVID-19. Only in-frame clones appear in the TCRdb table, and some are missing; sequencing was by immunoSEQ multiplex PCR. The sample contains a few hundred thousand clones, roughly nine tenths of which appear only once. The sequencing sample was made of peripheral blood. Receptors originate from a woman aged 40 to 50 who had recovered from COVID-19.

The chain joins TRBV12-3 or TRBV12-4 to TRBJ1-5; no reliable D call. The CDR3 runs 13 residues. Between the trimmed V and J ends, which lost 3 bases and 4 bases, there was a span of 7 bases. This CDR3 is CASSLAPNQPQHF. The CDR3 coding sequence is TGTGCCAGCAGTTTGGCACCTAATCAGCCCCAGCATTTT.

This clone was counted a few times. The chain has TRBV6-1 and TRBJ2-7, with D perhaps TRBD1 (6 bases). V shed 0 bases and J shed 4 bases, with 25 bases lying between them. The length of the CDR3 is 19 residues. CDR1 is MNHNS and CDR2 is SASEGT in the germline V gene. The CDR3 nucleotides read TGTGCCAGCAGTGAAGCCCAGGGGCCGGAATGGCGGGTTCTATACGAGCAGTACTTC. Residues: CASSEAQGPEWRVLYEQYF.

The V gene is TRBV7-3, the J gene TRBJ2-5; D not resolved. Trimming took 4 bases from V and 1 from J, leaving 7 bases between them. This CDR3 is 13 amino acids long. Germline assignment: CDR1 SGHTA and CDR2 FQGTGA. For the CDR3, the DNA is TGTGCCAGCAGCTCTACTCCCCAAGAGACCCAGTACTTC. This gives the protein CASSSTPQETQYF.

The chain has TRBV21-1 and TRBJ2-7; the table names TRBD2, a call not compared with the DNA. TRBV21-1 corresponds to a pseudogene. This CDR3 has 18 amino acids. CDR3 sequence (DNA): TGTGCCAGCAGCAATCCGCCACGACTAGCAGAGAGCTCCTACGAGCAGTACTTC. Protein: CASSNPPRLAESSYEQYF.

This clone came up once. The V gene is TRBV11-2, the J gene TRBJ2-4; 10 bases align to TRBD1. The CDR3 runs to 16 residues. In germline, CDR1 is SGHAT, CDR2 FQNNGV. V gave up 3 bases and J gave up 6 bases; unmatched junction bases: 8. The DNA of the CDR3 is TGTGCCAGCAGCTTGGGGGACAGGGGCCCCTTAAACATTCAGTACTTC. Amino acids: CASSLGDRGPLNIQYF.

This chain uses TRBV5-6 with TRBJ1-1; the match to TRBD1 covers 7 bases. V lost 4 bases to trimming and J lost 6 bases; unmatched junction nucleotides: 6. Germline V lookup: CDR1 SGHDT, CDR2 YYEEEE. The length of the CDR3 is 13 residues. The CDR3 nucleotides read TGTGCCAGCAGCGTGGACAGGTCCGCTGAAGCTTTCTTT. It codes for CASSVDRSAEAFF. The complete variable domain, with remaining parts taken from reference TRBV5-6 and TRBJ1-1, reads DAGVTQSPTHLIKTRGQQVTLRCSPKSGHDTVSWYQQALGQGPQFIFQYYEEEERQRGNFPDRFSGHQFPNYSSELNVNALLLGDSALYLCASSVDRSAEAFFGQGTRLTVV.

This rearrangement joins TRBV6-1 to TRBJ2-3, with TRBD1 matching over 8 bases. With 3 bases clipped from V and 2 bases from J, the junction kept 4 bases outside the gene matches. The CDR3 contains 15 residues. From germline, CDR1 is MNHNS and CDR2 SASEGT. DNA for the CDR3: TGTGCCAGCAGTGATCAGGGGGCTTACACAGATACGCAGTATTTT. It encodes CASSDQGAYTDTQYF.

The chain joins TRBV27 to TRBJ2-5, with a weak D call TRBD2 (6 bases). The V end lost 2 bases, the J end lost 5 bases, and 15 bases lay between the germline ends. The CDR3 covers 15 residues. Germline-derived CDR1 and CDR2 are MNHEY and SMNVEV (reference sequence). The CDR3 sequence: CASSLHGGFGETQYF. CDR3 nucleotide sequence: TGTGCCAGCAGTTTACATGGGGGGTTTGGTGAGACCCAGTACTTC.

The chain recombines TRBV18 with TRBJ2-3, with TRBD2 identical over 11 bases. Germline CDR1 reads KGHSH; CDR2 reads LQKENI. Unmatched junction bases numbered 4, after V lost 3 bases and J lost 2 bases. This CDR3 has 16 amino acids. CDR3 region: CASSPGLAGATDTQYF. DNA for the CDR3: TGTGCCAGCTCACCTGGACTAGCGGGCGCCACAGATACGCAGTATTTT.

V and J are TRBV27 and TRBJ1-1, with no clear D. CDR1 and CDR2 from the germline V gene are MNHEY and SMNVEV (reference sequence). CDR3 size: 14 residues. The V and J ends lost 4 bases and 11 bases respectively, with 20 bases between them. The CDR3 sequence: CASSYYLASAPAFF. CDR3 coding DNA: TGTGCCAGCAGTTACTACCTAGCTTCCGCTCCGGCTTTCTTT.

The chain recombines TRBV25-1 with TRBJ2-4; D not certain. The V gene lost 0 bases and the J gene lost 0 bases, with 9 bases spanning the gap. Germline V gene lookup returns CDR1 MGHDK and CDR2 SYGVNS. CDR3 length: 16 amino acids. The CDR3 is CASSEYQHQAKNIQYF. In nucleotides, the CDR3 is TGTGCCAGCAGTGAATATCAACACCAAGCCAAAAACATTCAGTACTTC. Variable domain in full (rest from reference TRBV25-1 and TRBJ2-4): EADIYQTPRYLVIGTGKKITLECSQTMGHDKMYWYQQDPGMELHLIHYSYGVNSTEKGDLSSESTVSRIRTEHFPLTLESARPSHTSQYLCASSEYQHQAKNIQYFGAGTRLSVL.

This clone has a handful of counts. V and J are TRBV6-4 and TRBJ2-7; 10 bases match TRBD2. Germline-derived CDR1 and CDR2 are MRHNA and SNTAGT. V shed 8 bases and J 5 bases; nucleotides not matched to a gene: 15. The CDR3 sequence is 16 residues long. The CDR3 DNA is TGTGCCAGCCGCTCCCTAGCGGGAGAAAGGAGTCACGAGCAGTACTTC. Protein: CASRSLAGERSHEQYF.

The V and J genes are TRBV5-8 and TRBJ1-1, with 8 nucleotides matching TRBD1. The CDR3 loop spans 17 amino acids. In germline, CDR1 is SGHTS, CDR2 YDEGEE. V was pared by 0 bases and J by 3 bases, with 10 bases of the junction left unmatched. CDR3 protein: CASSLAPTGVKDTEAFF. CDR3 nucleotides: TGTGCCAGCAGCTTGGCCCCGACAGGGGTTAAGGACACTGAAGCTTTCTTT.

The rearrangement joins TRBV11-3 to TRBJ2-3; the match to TRBD2 covers 11 bases. CDR1 and CDR2 from the germline V gene are SGHNT and YENEEA. Trimming removed 5 bases from V and 4 bases from J; junction bases left unmatched: 5. CDR3 length: 15 amino acids. The CDR3 DNA reads TGTGCCAGCAGCGATAGCGGGAGGGCCGCAGATACGCAGTATTTT. This codes for CASSDSGRAADTQYF.

The rearrangement joins TRBV5-1 to TRBJ2-1, with TRBD2 identical over 15 bases. The junction had 13 bases not matched to a gene; V was cut back by 3 bases and J by 6 bases. The CDR3 extends over 19 amino acids. Germline V lookup: CDR1 SGHRS, CDR2 YFSETQ. The CDR3, as DNA: TGCGCCAGCAGCTCCTCGGGGGGAGGACTAGCGGGAGGGCCCAATGAGCAGTTCTTC. Protein: CASSSSGGGLAGGPNEQFF.

The chain has TRBV28 and TRBJ1-1; 8 nucleotides line up with TRBD1. J lost 2 bases, V lost 5 bases, and 4 bases had no gene match. This CDR3 spans 14 amino acids. Germline CDR1 is MDHEN and CDR2 is SYDVKM. CDR3: CASSGGQVNTEAFF. DNA for the CDR3: TGTGCCAGCAGTGGGGGACAGGTAAACACTGAAGCTTTCTTT.

The V gene is TRBV11-3, the J gene TRBJ2-1; D unresolved. The V end was cut by 1 base, the J end by 5 bases, with 6 bases between. The germline CDR1 and CDR2 sequences are SGHNT and YENEEA. CDR3 size: 13 residues. The CDR3 is CASSLVLDNEQFF. In DNA form, the CDR3 reads TGTGCCAGCAGCTTAGTACTCGACAATGAGCAGTTCTTC.

This clone was picked up one time. The chain is built from TRBV19 and TRBJ2-1; 13 positions match TRBD2. The CDR3 is made up of 16 amino acids. Germline V gene sequence: CDR1 LNHDA, CDR2 SQIVND (reference sequence). CDR3 sequence reads: CATDRGLAGRYNEQFF. The CDR3, as DNA: TGTGCTACGGACAGGGGACTAGCGGGACGCTACAATGAGCAGTTCTTC.

The rearrangement joins TRBV7-9 to TRBJ2-5; 7 bases match TRBD2. J lost 5 bases, V lost 1 base, and 4 bases had no gene match. In germline, CDR1 is SEHNR, CDR2 FQNEAQ (reference sequence). There are 14 residues in the CDR3. CDR3 region: CASSLDSGKETQYF. The CDR3 bases are TGTGCCAGCAGCTTAGACAGCGGGAAGGAGACCCAGTACTTC.

The J gene is TRBJ2-1, the V gene TRBV28; maybe TRBD2 (6 bases). Looked up from germline, CDR1 is MDHEN and CDR2 is SYDVKM. This CDR3 region has 13 residues. The V and J ends lost 7 bases and 4 bases respectively, with 11 bases between them. The CDR3 sequence: CASTGGDYNEQFF. The CDR3 nucleotides are TGTGCCAGCACTGGCGGGGATTACAATGAGCAGTTCTTC. Using reference TRBV28 and TRBJ2-1 for the parts outside the CDR3, the full variable domain is DVKVTQSSRYLVKRTGEKVFLECVQDMDHENMFWYRQDPGLGLRLIYFSYDVKMKEKGDIPEGYSVSREKKERFSLILESASTNQTSMYLCASTGGDYNEQFFGPGTRLTVL.

This clone was observed a handful of times. V gene TRBV6-5 combines with J gene TRBJ2-6; D remains unclear. The CDR3 runs 13 residues. Germline assignment: CDR1 MNHEY and CDR2 SVGAGI. Trimming stripped 9 bases from V and 4 bases from J, with 10 bases between. The CDR3 reads CASNTGGANVLTF. The CDR3 DNA follows: TGTGCCAGTAACACCGGGGGGGCCAACGTCCTGACTTTC.

The chain is built from TRBV6-4 and TRBJ2-2; TRBD1 matches at 10 bases. Trimming took 5 bases from V and 2 from J; bases not matched to a gene: 5. The CDR3 has 16 amino acids. The V gene's germline CDR1 is MRHNA and CDR2 SNTAGT. Here the CDR3 DNA reads TGTGCCAGCAGTCCCGACAGGGGGCGAAACACCGGGGAGCTGTTTTTT. Translation: CASSPDRGRNTGELFF.

This sequence joins TRBV6-2 or TRBV6-3 and TRBJ1-5; D not certain. V was cut by 2 bases and J by 8 bases, with 22 bases left in between. The CDR3 contains 17 residues. The germline CDR1 and CDR2 sequences are MNHEY and SVGEGT. The CDR3 bases are TGTGCCAGCAGTTACGCAAACGCGGGGATCGGAGGAAAGCCCCAGCATTTT. This translates into CASSYANAGIGGKPQHF.